The entry below gives a single TCR beta chain sequence along with its context. How the authors handled the data: Estimation of nucleated cell counts was performed using reference gene primer amplification. Measured with immunoSEQ multiplex PCR; TCRdb has only the in-frame clones, and not every one. That table supplies the V and J calls and clone size; D and trimming were determined from the DNA. Of about 100,000 clones in the sample, around four fifths are singletons; the top ten hold over 10%. These data originate in a study of blood T cell repertoires in COVID-19. As for the study in general: Material from acute and convalescent COVID-19 was sourced from the United States, Italy and Spain. T cells, B-cell-depleted T cells, or PBMCs provided the cDNA or gDNA that served as material.

The receptor's source is a woman in her 70s with acute or convalescent COVID-19. The sequencing input was peripheral blood.

CDR3 protein: CASSRDRQGSSSGNTIYF. CDR3 bases: TGCGCCAGCAGCCGAGACCGACAGGGTTCGAGCTCTGGAAACACCATATATTTT. The chain employs TRBV4-1 and TRBJ1-3; TRBD1 matches 7 bases. Germline values: CDR1 MGHRA, CDR2 YSYEKL. This CDR3 region has 18 residues. V was pared by 4 bases and J by 0 bases, with 12 bases of the junction left unmatched.